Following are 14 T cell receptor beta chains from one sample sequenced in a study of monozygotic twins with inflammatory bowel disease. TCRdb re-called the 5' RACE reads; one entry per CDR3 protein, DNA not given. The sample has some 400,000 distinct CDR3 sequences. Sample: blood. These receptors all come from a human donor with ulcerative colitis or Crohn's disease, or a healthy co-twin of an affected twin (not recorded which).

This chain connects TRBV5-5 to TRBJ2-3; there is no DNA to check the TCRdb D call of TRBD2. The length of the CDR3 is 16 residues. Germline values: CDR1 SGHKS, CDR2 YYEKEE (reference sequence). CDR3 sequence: CASSLDLGGHTDTQYF.

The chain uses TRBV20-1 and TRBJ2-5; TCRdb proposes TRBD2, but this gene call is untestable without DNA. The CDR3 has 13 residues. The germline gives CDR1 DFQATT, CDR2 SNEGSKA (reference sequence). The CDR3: CSASLAGAETQYF.

The CDR3 is CASSQGRAGETQYF. The J gene is TRBJ2-5, the V gene TRBV3-1; TCRdb returns TRBD2, unconfirmable since there is no DNA. CDR1 and CDR2 (germline): LGHDT, YNNKEL (reference sequence). The CDR3 is made up of 14 amino acids.

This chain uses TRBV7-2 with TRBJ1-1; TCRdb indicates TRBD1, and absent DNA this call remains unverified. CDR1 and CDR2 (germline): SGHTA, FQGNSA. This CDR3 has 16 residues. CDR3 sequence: CASSLAWGVANTEAFF.

CDR3: CASSLASTGGSGNTIYF. The chain has TRBV7-2 and TRBJ1-3; TCRdb outputs TRBD1, but without DNA this stays unchecked. The germline CDR1 and CDR2 sequences are SGHTA and FQGNSA. CDR3 length: 17 residues.

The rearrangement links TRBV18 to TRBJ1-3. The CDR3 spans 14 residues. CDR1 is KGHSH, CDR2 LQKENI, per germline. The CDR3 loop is CASSPVKTGNTIYF.

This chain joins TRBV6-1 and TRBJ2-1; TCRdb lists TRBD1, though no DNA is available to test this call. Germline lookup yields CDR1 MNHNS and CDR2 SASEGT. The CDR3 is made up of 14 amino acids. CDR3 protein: CASALGGPRNEQFF.

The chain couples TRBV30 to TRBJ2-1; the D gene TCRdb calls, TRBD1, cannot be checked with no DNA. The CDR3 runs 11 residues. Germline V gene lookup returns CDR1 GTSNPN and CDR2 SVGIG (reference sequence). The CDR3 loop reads CAWTLRDEQFF.

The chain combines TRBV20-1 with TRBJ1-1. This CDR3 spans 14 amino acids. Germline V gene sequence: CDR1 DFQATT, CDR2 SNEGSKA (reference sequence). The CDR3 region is CSARNSRGNTEAFF.

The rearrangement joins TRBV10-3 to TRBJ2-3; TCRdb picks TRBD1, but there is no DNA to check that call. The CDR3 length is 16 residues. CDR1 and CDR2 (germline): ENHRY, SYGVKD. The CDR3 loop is CAISETGAASTDTQYF.

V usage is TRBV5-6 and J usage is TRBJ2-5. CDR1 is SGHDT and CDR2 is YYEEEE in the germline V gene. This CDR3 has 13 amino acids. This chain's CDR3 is CASSLKVQETQYF.

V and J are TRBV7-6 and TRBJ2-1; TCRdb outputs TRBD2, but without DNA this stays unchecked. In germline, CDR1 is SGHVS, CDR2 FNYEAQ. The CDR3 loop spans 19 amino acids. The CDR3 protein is CASSLTSGGSSISYNEQFF.

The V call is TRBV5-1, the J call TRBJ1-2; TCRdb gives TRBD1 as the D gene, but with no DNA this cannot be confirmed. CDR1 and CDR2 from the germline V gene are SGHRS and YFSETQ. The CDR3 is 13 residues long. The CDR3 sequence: CASSYDREYGYTF.

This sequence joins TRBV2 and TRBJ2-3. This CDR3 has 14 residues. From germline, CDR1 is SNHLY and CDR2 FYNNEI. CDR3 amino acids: CASSERFGPDTQYF.